The 23 T cell receptor beta chains below all came from one sample that was sequenced in a study of identifying expanded T cells in peripheral blood (dated by TCRdb to about 2019). The method behind the library was the immunoSEQ multiplex PCR assay. The immuneACCESS repertoire file appears here via TCRdb, limited to in-frame rearrangements. These files lack a portion of the clones; in checked studies, under half of the deficit traces to unresolved V genes, and the cause of the others is not known. The sample profile shows fewer than 80,000 clones; around 81% of them were found once. The ten largest clones take up approximately 19% of the sample. The sample comprised blood. These receptors were obtained from a person between 18 and 75 years old in good health.

J is TRBJ2-7 and V is TRBV5-1; 9 bases fit TRBD1. The CDR3 runs 14 residues. Germline V gene lookup returns CDR1 SGHRS and CDR2 YFSETQ. With V trimmed by 3 bases and J by 7 bases, 8 bases remained unmatched. The CDR3 coding sequence is TGCGCCAGCAGCTCGGGACAGGGTACAATGGAGCAGTACTTC. Protein product: CASSSGQGTMEQYF.

V usage is TRBV30 and J usage is TRBJ1-3, with unresolved D. Trimming took 0 bases from V and 0 from J, leaving 15 bases between them. CDR3 size: 17 residues. CDR1 and CDR2 from the germline V gene are GTSNPN and SVGIG (reference sequence). CDR3 amino acids: CAWSVGGWSSSGNTIYF. The CDR3 DNA reads TGTGCCTGGAGTGTAGGAGGCTGGTCAAGCTCTGGAAACACCATATATTTT.

V and J are TRBV5-1 and TRBJ2-1; D perhaps matches TRBD2 (5 bases). The CDR3 runs to 13 residues. Trimming removed 1 base from V and 6 bases from J, with 8 bases in between. CDR1 and CDR2 (germline): SGHRS, YFSETQ. CDR3 sequence: CASSLRGPNEQFF. CDR3 in DNA: TGCGCCAGCAGCTTGAGAGGGCCCAATGAGCAGTTCTTC.

The chain is built from TRBV5-1 and TRBJ2-3; D ambiguous. Germline CDR1 is SGHRS and CDR2 is YFSETQ. Trimming cost V 2 bases and J 1 base, with 8 bases left between them. This CDR3 region has 14 residues. The CDR3 loop is CASSFFGGTDTQYF. The CDR3 region has the DNA TGCGCCAGCAGCTTTTTCGGAGGCACAGATACGCAGTATTTT.

The chain combines TRBV29-1 with TRBJ1-2, with TRBD1 as a possible D gene (6 bases). Germline V CDR1 and CDR2: SQVTM, ANQGSEA. V was pared by 3 bases and J by 4 bases, with 12 bases between. The CDR3 totals 13 residues. As DNA, the CDR3 is TGCAGCGTTGACCCGACAGGCTCCTATGGCTACACCTTC. Its protein product is CSVDPTGSYGYTF.

The chain couples TRBV5-1 to TRBJ1-2; the D is unclear. V dropped 5 bases and J dropped 3 bases, with 11 bases sitting between them. This CDR3 is 13 amino acids long. Germline-derived CDR1 and CDR2 are SGHRS and YFSETQ. CDR3 nucleotides: TGCGCCAGCAGTATTCAGCCCGACTATGGCTACACCTTC. This translates into CASSIQPDYGYTF. The full variable domain, in which reference TRBV5-1 and TRBJ1-2 provide the parts outside the CDR3, is KAGVTQTPRYLIKTRGQQVTLSCSPISGHRSVSWYQQTPGQGLQFLFEYFSETQRNKGNFPGRFSGRQFSNSRSEMNVSTLELGDSALYLCASSIQPDYGYTFGSGTRLTVV.

The chain combines TRBV30 with TRBJ1-2, with D hard to call. V was trimmed by 0 bases and J by 8 bases, leaving 13 bases between them. This CDR3 spans 13 amino acids. CDR1 and CDR2 from the germline V gene are GTSNPN and SVGIG (reference sequence). The CDR3 nucleotides read TGTGCCTGGAGTGTTTTAGAGGGTGGAGGCTACACCTTC. This encodes CAWSVLEGGGYTF. The whole variable domain, filled in from reference TRBV30 and TRBJ1-2, reads SQTIHQWPATLVQPVGSPLSLECTVEGTSNPNLYWYRQAAGRGLQLLFYSVGIGQISSEVPQNLSASRPQDRQFILSSKKLLLSDSGFYLCAWSVLEGGGYTFGSGTRLTVV.

V is TRBV6-5 and J is TRBJ2-1; 14 bases align to TRBD2. V dropped 5 bases and J dropped 9; count of bases not matched to a gene: 3. The CDR3 is 14 residues long. Germline V gene sequence: CDR1 MNHEY, CDR2 SVGAGI. CDR3 protein: CASSQGTSGSEQFF. CDR3 nucleotide sequence: TGTGCCAGCAGTCAAGGGACTAGCGGGAGTGAGCAGTTCTTC.

In its sample, this clone was seen a few times. V usage is TRBV19 and J usage is TRBJ1-2; D perhaps matches TRBD1 (5 bases). The CDR3 covers 15 residues. V gave up 3 bases and J gave up 0 bases, with 11 bases separating them. Germline-derived CDR1 and CDR2 are LNHDA and SQIVND (reference sequence). CDR3 sequence (DNA): TGTGCCAGTAGTATGGACATCCGGACTAACTATGGCTACACCTTC. It is translated as CASSMDIRTNYGYTF.

The rearrangement links TRBV7-2 to TRBJ2-2, with 11 positions matching TRBD2. CDR3 length: 16 amino acids. The germline V gene encodes CDR1 SGHTA and CDR2 FQGNSA. With 5 bases clipped from V and 6 bases from J, the junction kept 8 bases outside the gene matches. The CDR3 reads CASSTLAGGGAGELFF. CDR3 DNA sequence: TGTGCCAGCAGCACCCTAGCGGGAGGTGGGGCCGGGGAGCTGTTTTTT.

This clone appeared once. This chain connects TRBV11-2 to TRBJ2-3; TRBD2 agrees at 7 bases. This CDR3 is 16 amino acids long. V shed 5 bases and J 0 bases; nucleotides not matched to a gene: 8. Germline V gene sequence: CDR1 SGHAT, CDR2 FQNNGV. The CDR3 coding sequence is TGTGCCAGCAGCCGGAGAAATAGCGGGAGCACAGATACGCAGTATTTT. It yields the protein CASSRRNSGSTDTQYF.

The rearrangement joins TRBV19 to TRBJ2-2, with D possibly TRBD2 on 6 matching bases. Trimming cost V 3 bases and J 0 bases, with 8 bases left between them. CDR3 length: 15 residues. Looked up from germline, CDR1 is LNHDA and CDR2 is SQIVND (reference sequence). CDR3 residues: CASSIRGTNTGELFF. The CDR3 nucleotides read TGTGCCAGTAGTATCCGGGGGACGAACACCGGGGAGCTGTTTTTT.

The rearrangement joins TRBV11-2 to TRBJ1-6; TRBD1 matches at 7 bases. In germline, CDR1 is SGHAT, CDR2 FQNNGV. Germline trimming cut 1 base from V and 9 bases from J; bases unmatched to any gene: 6. This CDR3 spans 15 amino acids. CDR3 in DNA: TGTGCCAGCAGCTTAGGACAGGGATATCGTTCACCCCTCCACTTT. Protein: CASSLGQGYRSPLHF.

The J gene is TRBJ2-1, the V gene TRBV9; a possible D gene is TRBD2 (6 bases). The V end was cut by 4 bases, the J end by 3 bases, with 23 bases between. CDR1 SGDLS and CDR2 YYNGEE come from the germline V gene. The CDR3 contains 18 residues. The CDR3 loop reads CASSFPDSSAGLYNEQFF. The CDR3 nucleotides read TGTGCCAGCAGCTTTCCTGACTCTTCAGCGGGCCTCTACAATGAGCAGTTCTTC.

This chain joins TRBV5-5 and TRBJ2-7, with TRBD1 matching 7 bases. This CDR3 region has 13 residues. The germline CDR1 and CDR2 sequences are SGHKS and YYEKEE (reference sequence). J lost 4 bases, V lost 6 bases, and 7 bases had no gene match. The CDR3 region is CASTSQGRYEQYF. The DNA of the CDR3 is TGTGCCAGCACCTCACAGGGGCGGTACGAGCAGTACTTC.

V usage is TRBV7-2 and J usage is TRBJ2-7, with 16 nucleotides matching TRBD2. J was trimmed by 5 bases and V by 6 bases; bases with no gene match: 13. The germline gives CDR1 SGHTA, CDR2 FQGNSA. The CDR3 extends over 18 amino acids. Here the CDR3 DNA reads TGTGCCAGCAGTTATACGCCGGGACTAGCGGGAGGGCTCAACGAGCAGTACTTC. Residues: CASSYTPGLAGGLNEQYF.

This clone was seen a handful of times. The chain links TRBV6-4 to TRBJ2-1; TRBD2 matches at 9 bases. There are 15 residues in the CDR3. The V gene's germline CDR1 is MRHNA and CDR2 SNTAGT. The trim removed 0 bases at V and 9 bases at J, leaving 6 bases unmatched. Written as DNA, the CDR3 is TGTGCCAGCAGTGACTCGGCGGGGGGGTTCGGTGAGCAGTTCTTC. It yields the protein CASSDSAGGFGEQFF.

The chain has TRBV18 and TRBJ1-4; D gene uncertain. V shed 2 bases and J shed 8 bases, with 12 bases lying between them. This CDR3 contains 14 residues. Germline CDR1 is KGHSH and CDR2 is LQKENI. The CDR3 protein is CASSPGLRLEKLFF. The CDR3, as DNA: TGTGCCAGCTCACCAGGGTTAAGGCTCGAAAAACTGTTTTTT.

V is TRBV6-5 and J is TRBJ2-2; 9 bases are a match to TRBD2. With 6 bases clipped from V and 7 bases from J, the junction kept 6 bases outside the gene matches. CDR1 and CDR2 (germline): MNHEY, SVGAGI. The CDR3 loop spans 14 amino acids. For the CDR3, the DNA is TGTGCCAGCAGAACCGGACTAGCGTACGGGGAGCTGTTTTTT. It is translated as CASRTGLAYGELFF.

The chain joins TRBV19 to TRBJ2-3, with 10 bases fitting TRBD2. Germline CDR1 reads LNHDA; CDR2 reads SQIVND (reference sequence). This CDR3 is built from 14 residues. With V trimmed by 3 bases and J by 4 bases, 1 base remained unmatched. CDR3 bases: TGTGCCAGTAGTATCGGACTAGCGGCAGATACGCAGTATTTT. This encodes CASSIGLAADTQYF.

This sequence joins TRBV6-5 and TRBJ1-1; the D is unclear. In germline, CDR1 is MNHEY, CDR2 SVGAGI. Trimming took off 6 bases at V and 4 bases at J, with 15 bases between the two ends. The CDR3 contains 14 residues. CDR3 protein: CASRFREGATEAFF. The CDR3 bases are TGTGCCAGCAGGTTTCGGGAGGGAGCCACTGAAGCTTTCTTT.

The chain links TRBV18 to TRBJ2-3, with D tentatively TRBD2 (5 bases). V was clipped by 4 bases and J by 0 bases, with 20 bases between them. Germline-derived CDR1 and CDR2 are KGHSH and LQKENI. The CDR3 extends over 18 amino acids. The CDR3 reads CASSLTRSGKASTDTQYF. The CDR3 DNA sequence: TGTGCCAGCTCACTGACGAGGAGCGGCAAGGCCAGCACAGATACGCAGTATTTT.

J is TRBJ1-2 and V is TRBV27, with a tentative D call TRBD1 (5 bases). In germline, CDR1 is MNHEY, CDR2 SMNVEV (reference sequence). Trimming cost V 3 bases and J 7 bases, with 21 bases left between them. The CDR3 consists of 16 residues. For the CDR3, the DNA is TGTGCCAGCAGTTTCACAACGGATATGGGGGGGAGTGGCTACACCTTC. Protein sequence: CASSFTTDMGGSGYTF.